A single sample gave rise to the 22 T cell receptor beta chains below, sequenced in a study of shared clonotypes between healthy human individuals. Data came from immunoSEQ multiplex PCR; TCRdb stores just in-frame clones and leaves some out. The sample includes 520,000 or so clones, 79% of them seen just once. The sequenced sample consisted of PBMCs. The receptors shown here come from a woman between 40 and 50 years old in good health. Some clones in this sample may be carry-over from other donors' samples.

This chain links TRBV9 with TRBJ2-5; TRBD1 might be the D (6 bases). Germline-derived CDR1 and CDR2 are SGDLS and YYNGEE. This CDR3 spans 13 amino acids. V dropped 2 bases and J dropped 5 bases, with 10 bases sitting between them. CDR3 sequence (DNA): TGTGCCAGCAGCGTGGGGGCTAGCGAGACCCAGTACTTC. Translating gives CASSVGASETQYF.

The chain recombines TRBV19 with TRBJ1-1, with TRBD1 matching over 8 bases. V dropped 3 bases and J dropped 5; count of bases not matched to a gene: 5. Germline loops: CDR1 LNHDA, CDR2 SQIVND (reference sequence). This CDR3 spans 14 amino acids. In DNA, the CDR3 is TGTGCCAGTAGTATTAGACAGGGGTGGACTGAAGCTTTCTTT. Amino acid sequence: CASSIRQGWTEAFF. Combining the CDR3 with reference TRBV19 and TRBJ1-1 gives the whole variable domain DGGITQSPKYLFRKEGQNVTLSCEQNLNHDAMYWYRQDPGQGLRLIYYSQIVNDFQKGDIAEGYSVSREKKESFPLTVTSAQKNPTAFYLCASSIRQGWTEAFFGQGTRLTVV.

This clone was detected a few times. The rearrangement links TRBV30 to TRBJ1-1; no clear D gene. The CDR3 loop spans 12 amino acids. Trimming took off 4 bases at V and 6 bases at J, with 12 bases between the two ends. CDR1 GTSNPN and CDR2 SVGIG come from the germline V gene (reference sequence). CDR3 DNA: TGTGCCTGGACGGGGAGGACCCCTGAAGCTTTCTTT. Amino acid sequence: CAWTGRTPEAFF.

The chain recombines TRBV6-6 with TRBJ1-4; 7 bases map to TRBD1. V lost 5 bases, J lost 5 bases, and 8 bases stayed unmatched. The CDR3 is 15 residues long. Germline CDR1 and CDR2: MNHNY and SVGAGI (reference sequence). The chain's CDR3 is CASSDRQGGNEKLFF. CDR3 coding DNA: TGTGCCAGCAGTGACCGACAGGGCGGGAATGAAAAACTGTTTTTT.

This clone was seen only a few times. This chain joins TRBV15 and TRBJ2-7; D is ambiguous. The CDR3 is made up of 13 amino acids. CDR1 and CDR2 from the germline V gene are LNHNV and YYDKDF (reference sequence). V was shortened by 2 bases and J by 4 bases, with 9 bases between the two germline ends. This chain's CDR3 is CATSRRLPYEQYF. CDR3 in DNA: TGTGCCACCAGCAGACGACTGCCTTACGAGCAGTACTTC.

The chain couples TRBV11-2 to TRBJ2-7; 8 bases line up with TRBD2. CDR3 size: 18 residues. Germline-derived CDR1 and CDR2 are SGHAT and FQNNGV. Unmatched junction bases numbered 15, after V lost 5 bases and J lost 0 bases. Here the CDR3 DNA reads TGTGCCAGCAGCCCAGGACTAGCAGGTTTCCCGGGCTCCTACGAGCAGTACTTC. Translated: CASSPGLAGFPGSYEQYF.

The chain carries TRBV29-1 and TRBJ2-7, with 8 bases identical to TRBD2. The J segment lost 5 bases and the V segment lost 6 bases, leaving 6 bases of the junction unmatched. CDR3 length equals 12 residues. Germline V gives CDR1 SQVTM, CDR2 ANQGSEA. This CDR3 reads CSVLAAGHEQYF. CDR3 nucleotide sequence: TGCAGCGTACTAGCGGCAGGCCACGAGCAGTACTTC.

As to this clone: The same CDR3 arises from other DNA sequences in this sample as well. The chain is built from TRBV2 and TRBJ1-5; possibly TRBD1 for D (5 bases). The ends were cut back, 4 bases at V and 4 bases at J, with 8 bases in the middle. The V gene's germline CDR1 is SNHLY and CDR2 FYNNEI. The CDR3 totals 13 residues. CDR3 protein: CASSGEGNQPQHF. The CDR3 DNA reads TGTGCCAGCAGTGGGGAGGGGAATCAGCCCCAGCATTTT.

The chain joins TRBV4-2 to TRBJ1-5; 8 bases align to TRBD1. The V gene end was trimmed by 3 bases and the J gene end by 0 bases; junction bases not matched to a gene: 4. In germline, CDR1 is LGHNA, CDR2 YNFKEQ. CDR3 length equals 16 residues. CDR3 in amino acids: CASSHPDRDSNQPQHF. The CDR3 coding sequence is TGTGCCAGCAGCCACCCGGACAGGGATAGCAATCAGCCCCAGCATTTT.

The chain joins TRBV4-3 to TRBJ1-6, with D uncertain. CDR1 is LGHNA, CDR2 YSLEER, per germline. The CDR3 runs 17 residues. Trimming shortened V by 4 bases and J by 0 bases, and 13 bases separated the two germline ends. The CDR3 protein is CASSREVSSSYNSPLHF. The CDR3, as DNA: TGCGCCAGCAGCCGAGAGGTGTCGAGCTCCTATAATTCACCCCTCCACTTT.

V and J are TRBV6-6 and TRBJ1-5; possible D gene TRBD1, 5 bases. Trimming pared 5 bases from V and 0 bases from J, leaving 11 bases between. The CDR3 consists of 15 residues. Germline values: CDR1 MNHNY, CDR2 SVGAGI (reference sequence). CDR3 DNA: TGTGCCAGCAGTAGACAGACCGATAGCAATCAGCCCCAGCATTTT. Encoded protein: CASSRQTDSNQPQHF.

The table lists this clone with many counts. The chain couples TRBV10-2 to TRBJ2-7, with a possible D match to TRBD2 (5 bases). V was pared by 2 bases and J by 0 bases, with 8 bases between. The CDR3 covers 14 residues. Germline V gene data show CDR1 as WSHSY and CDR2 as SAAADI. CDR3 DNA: TGCGCCAGCAGTGAGACGGGGTTCTCCTACGAGCAGTACTTC. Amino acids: CASSETGFSYEQYF.

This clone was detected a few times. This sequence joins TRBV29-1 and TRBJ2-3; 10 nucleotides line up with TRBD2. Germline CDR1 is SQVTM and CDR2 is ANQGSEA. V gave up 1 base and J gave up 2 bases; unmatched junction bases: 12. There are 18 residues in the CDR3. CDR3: CSVEGGQREGLVTDTQYF. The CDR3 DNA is TGCAGCGTTGAAGGGGGCCAGCGGGAGGGCCTGGTCACAGATACGCAGTATTTT.

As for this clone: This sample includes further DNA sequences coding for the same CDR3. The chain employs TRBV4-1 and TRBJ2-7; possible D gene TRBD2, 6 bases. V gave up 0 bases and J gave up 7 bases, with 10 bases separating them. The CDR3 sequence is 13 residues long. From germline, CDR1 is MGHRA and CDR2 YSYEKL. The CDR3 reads CASSQDAGREQYF. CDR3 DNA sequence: TGCGCCAGCAGCCAAGATGCGGGGAGGGAGCAGTACTTC.

CDR3 DNA: TGTGCCAGCAGTACCTGGACAGGGTCGAACACTGAAGCTTTCTTT. This encodes CASSTWTGSNTEAFF. The gene calls are TRBV28 and TRBJ1-1, with TRBD1 identical over 8 bases. J gave up 1 base and V 5 bases, and 6 bases lay outside the gene matches. The germline V gene has CDR1 MDHEN and CDR2 SYDVKM. The CDR3 has 15 residues.

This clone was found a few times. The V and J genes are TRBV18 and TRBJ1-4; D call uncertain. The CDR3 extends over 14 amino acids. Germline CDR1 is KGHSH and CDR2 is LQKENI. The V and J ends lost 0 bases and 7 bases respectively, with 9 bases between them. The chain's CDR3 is CASSPPGGLEKLFF. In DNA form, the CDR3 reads TGTGCCAGCTCACCACCGGGCGGGCTTGAAAAACTGTTTTTT.

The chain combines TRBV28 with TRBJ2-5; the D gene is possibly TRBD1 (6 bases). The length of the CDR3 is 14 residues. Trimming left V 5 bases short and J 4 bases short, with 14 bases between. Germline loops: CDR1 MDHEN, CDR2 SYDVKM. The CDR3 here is CASSKIQGTETQYF. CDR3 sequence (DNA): TGTGCCAGCAGTAAGATACAGGGCACAGAGACCCAGTACTTC.

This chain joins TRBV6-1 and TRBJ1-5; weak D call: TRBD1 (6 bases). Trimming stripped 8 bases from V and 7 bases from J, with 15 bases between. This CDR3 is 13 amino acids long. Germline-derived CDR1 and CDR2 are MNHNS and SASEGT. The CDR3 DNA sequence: TGTGCCAGCCTGGGGGGGGGCAGGCAGCCCCAGCATTTT. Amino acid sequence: CASLGGGRQPQHF.

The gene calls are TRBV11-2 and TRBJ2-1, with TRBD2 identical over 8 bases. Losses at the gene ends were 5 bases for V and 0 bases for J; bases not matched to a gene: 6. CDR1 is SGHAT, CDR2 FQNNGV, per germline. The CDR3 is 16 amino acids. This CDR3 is CASSPREGFSYNEQFF. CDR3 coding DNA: TGTGCCAGCAGCCCTCGGGAGGGCTTCTCCTACAATGAGCAGTTCTTC.

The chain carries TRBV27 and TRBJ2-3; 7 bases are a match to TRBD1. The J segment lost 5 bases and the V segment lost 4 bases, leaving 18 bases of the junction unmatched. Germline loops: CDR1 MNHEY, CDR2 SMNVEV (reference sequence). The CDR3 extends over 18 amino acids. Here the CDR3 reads CASSSPGRGSRSGDTQYF. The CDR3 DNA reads TGTGCCAGCAGTTCCCCTGGCAGGGGGTCTCGTTCTGGAGATACGCAGTATTTT.

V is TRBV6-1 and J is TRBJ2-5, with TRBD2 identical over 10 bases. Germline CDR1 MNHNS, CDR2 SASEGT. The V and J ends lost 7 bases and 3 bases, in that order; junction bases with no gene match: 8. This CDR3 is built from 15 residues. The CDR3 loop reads CASIDSGRLEETQYF. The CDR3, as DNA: TGTGCCAGCATCGATAGCGGGAGGTTAGAAGAGACCCAGTACTTC.

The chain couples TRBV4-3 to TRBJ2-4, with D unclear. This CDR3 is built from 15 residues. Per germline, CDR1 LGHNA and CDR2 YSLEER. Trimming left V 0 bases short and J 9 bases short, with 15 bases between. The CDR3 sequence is CASSQDRAHTVIQYF. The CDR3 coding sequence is TGCGCCAGCAGCCAAGATCGGGCACATACAGTCATTCAGTACTTC.